The 32 T cell receptor beta chains in this list originate from one sample, sequenced in a study of beta chain features in type 1 diabetes. Investigators reverse transcribed all isolated RNA, so they sequenced expressed TCRB transcripts. The protocol was immunoSEQ multiplex PCR, while the TCRdb copy is restricted to in-frame clones and leaves out a portion. The sample has about 25,000 clones, over 65% seen once. Antigens of these TCRs are unknown. Study results and caveats: Type 1 diabetes patients had TCRB CDR3s that were shorter (moderately but significantly so) in all four CD4+ subsets.

The sample comprised stem cell memory CD4+ T cells from blood. The receptors come from a woman aged 40 to 55 with type 1 diabetes.

The chain is built from TRBV7-2 and TRBJ1-1; maybe TRBD1 (6 bases). The CDR3 runs to 13 residues. Trimming removed 5 bases at V and 4 bases at J, with 11 bases between. Per germline, CDR1 SGHTA and CDR2 FQGNSA. The CDR3 DNA follows: TGTGCCAGCAGCCCCCAGGGGAGCACTGAAGCTTTCTTT. Its translation: CASSPQGSTEAFF.

The chain carries TRBV10-3 and TRBJ1-6; the match to TRBD1 covers 9 bases. After removal of 5 bases from V and 9 bases from J, the junction contained 5 bases not matched to a gene. Germline lookup yields CDR1 ENHRY and CDR2 SYGVKD. CDR3 length: 14 amino acids. The chain's CDR3 is CAISSGQGISPLHF. DNA of the CDR3: TGTGCCATCAGTTCCGGACAGGGGATTTCACCCCTCCACTTT.

The chain links TRBV5-1 to TRBJ2-1, with D possibly being TRBD1 (6 bases). The germline CDR1 and CDR2 sequences are SGHRS and YFSETQ. Trimming removed 3 bases at V and 6 bases at J, with 22 bases between. CDR3 size: 17 residues. The CDR3 DNA reads as TGCGCCAGCAGCTCGCTCTCAGGGGAAGCCCTAGCCAATGAGCAGTTCTTC. It specifies CASSSLSGEALANEQFF.

Details on this clone: Other DNA variants within this sample encode the same CDR3. The chain couples TRBV28 to TRBJ1-2, with 10 bases matching TRBD1. The CDR3 spans 18 residues. Trimming cost V 3 bases and J 4 bases; bases outside gene matches: 14. Germline V CDR1 and CDR2: MDHEN, SYDVKM. CDR3 region: CASSFPGTGAFRSYGYTF. CDR3 coding DNA: TGTGCCAGCAGTTTCCCCGGGACAGGGGCTTTTCGGAGCTATGGCTACACCTTC.

This clone was counted a few times. The chain recombines TRBV4-1 with TRBJ2-2; possibly TRBD1 for D (6 bases). This CDR3 is built from 15 residues. Germline V lookup: CDR1 MGHRA, CDR2 YSYEKL. The V and J ends lost 4 bases and 2 bases respectively, with 11 bases between them. The CDR3 here is CASSPTGSNTGELFF. The CDR3, as DNA: TGCGCCAGCAGCCCGACAGGTTCTAACACCGGGGAGCTGTTTTTT.

The chain employs TRBV6-6 and TRBJ2-3, with 9 bases fitting TRBD2. The CDR3 has 14 amino acids. J lost 3 bases, V lost 6 bases, and 4 bases had no gene match. Germline CDR1 reads MNHNY; CDR2 reads SVGAGI (reference sequence). DNA for the CDR3: TGTGCCAGCAGGGCGGGACTAGCAACAGATACGCAGTATTTT. This encodes CASRAGLATDTQYF.

The CDR3, as DNA: TGCAGCGTTGTCAGGGATCTCTACAATGAGCAGTTCTTC. Translating it yields CSVVRDLYNEQFF. V gene TRBV29-1 combines with J gene TRBJ2-1, with a tentative D call TRBD1 (5 bases). V lost 4 bases and J lost 3, with 10 bases in between. The CDR3 is made up of 13 amino acids. Germline CDR1 and CDR2: SQVTM and ANQGSEA.

This rearrangement joins TRBV7-9 to TRBJ2-5, with 8 bases lining up with TRBD1. Germline CDR1 reads SEHNR; CDR2 reads FQNEAQ (reference sequence). V was pared by 5 bases and J by 1 base, with 3 bases of the junction left unmatched. This CDR3 comprises 14 residues. CDR3 protein: CASSHDRGQETQYF. CDR3 DNA: TGTGCCAGCAGCCACGACAGGGGCCAAGAGACCCAGTACTTC.

V usage is TRBV27 and J usage is TRBJ2-5; 9 nucleotides align to TRBD2. The CDR3 runs to 15 residues. V was pared by 2 bases and J by 6 bases, with 7 bases of the junction left unmatched. CDR1 MNHEY and CDR2 SMNVEV come from the germline V gene (reference sequence). CDR3 region: CASSLMGSGSQTQYF. The CDR3 region has the DNA TGTGCCAGCAGTTTAATGGGTAGCGGGAGCCAGACCCAGTACTTC.

J is TRBJ1-1 and V is TRBV7-3; D remains unclear. The V gene's germline CDR1 is SGHTA and CDR2 FQGTGA. The V gene lost 5 bases and the J gene lost 5 bases, with 12 bases spanning the gap. CDR3 length: 13 amino acids. The CDR3 protein is CASSPYGETEAFF. CDR3 sequence (DNA): TGTGCCAGCAGCCCATACGGGGAAACTGAAGCTTTCTTT.

The chain has TRBV6-6 and TRBJ2-5; 7 bases map to TRBD1. Germline-derived CDR1 and CDR2 are MNHNY and SVGAGI (reference sequence). The CDR3 is 13 amino acids. Trimming cost V 6 bases and J 4 bases; bases outside gene matches: 5. CDR3 residues: CASRPTGVETQYF. CDR3 DNA sequence: TGTGCCAGCAGGCCAACAGGGGTAGAGACCCAGTACTTC.

V gene TRBV5-4 combines with J gene TRBJ2-1, with TRBD1 identical over 7 bases. The CDR3 covers 15 residues. Germline V gene lookup returns CDR1 SGHNT and CDR2 YYREEE (reference sequence). V was pared by 0 bases and J by 3 bases, with 3 bases of the junction left unmatched. CDR3 amino acids: CASSLVAGGYNEQFF. DNA of the CDR3: TGTGCCAGCAGCTTGGTGGCAGGGGGCTACAATGAGCAGTTCTTC.

V and J are TRBV4-1 and TRBJ1-4; D unclear. There are 17 residues in the CDR3. Germline values: CDR1 MGHRA, CDR2 YSYEKL. V lost 0 bases and J 5 bases, leaving 16 bases between the germline ends. CDR3 sequence (DNA): TGCGCCAGCAGCCAAGAGCGGGCGAGAACCCTCAATGAAAAACTGTTTTTT. Amino acids: CASSQERARTLNEKLFF.

The V call is TRBV28, the J call TRBJ2-3; 11 bases map to TRBD2. CDR1 is MDHEN, CDR2 SYDVKM, per germline. With 8 bases clipped from V and 1 base from J, the junction kept 11 bases outside the gene matches. This CDR3 spans 17 amino acids. The CDR3 here is CASGPGLAVVGTDTQYF. The CDR3 bases are TGTGCCAGCGGCCCGGGACTAGCGGTTGTAGGCACAGATACGCAGTATTTT.

The rearrangement joins TRBV30 to TRBJ1-2, with 7 bases identical to TRBD1. This CDR3 is 16 amino acids long. Trimming cost V 0 bases and J 5 bases; bases outside gene matches: 12. Germline V gives CDR1 GTSNPN, CDR2 SVGIG (reference sequence). This CDR3 is CAWSVRGRAGDYGYTF. For the CDR3, the DNA is TGTGCCTGGAGTGTAAGGGGGCGGGCAGGGGATTATGGCTACACCTTC.

The rearrangement uses TRBV28 and TRBJ2-5; maybe TRBD1 (6 bases). V lost 6 bases and J lost 5, with 16 bases in between. CDR3 size: 14 residues. Germline V gene lookup returns CDR1 MDHEN and CDR2 SYDVKM. The CDR3 sequence is CASSLDGGQETQYF. The CDR3 nucleotides are TGTGCCAGCAGCCTCGATGGGGGCCAGGAGACCCAGTACTTC.

The chain has TRBV18 and TRBJ2-7; D may be TRBD2 (5 bases). Trimming pared 2 bases from V and 5 bases from J, leaving 7 bases between. Germline CDR1 is KGHSH and CDR2 is LQKENI. This CDR3 is 12 amino acids long. The CDR3 loop reads CASSPGENEQYF. The CDR3 region has the DNA TGTGCCAGCTCACCAGGGGAGAACGAGCAGTACTTC.

V gene TRBV5-1 combines with J gene TRBJ2-1; D might be TRBD2 (6 bases). This CDR3 contains 14 residues. V was cut by 4 bases and J by 1 base, with 9 bases left in between. Germline CDR1 is SGHRS and CDR2 is YFSETQ. The CDR3 DNA reads TGCGCCAGCAGCCCGGGGGATTCCTACAATGAGCAGTTCTTC. This encodes CASSPGDSYNEQFF.

The CDR3 sequence: CASSFGVGYEQYF. CDR3 coding DNA: TGTGCCAGCAGCTTCGGAGTTGGCTACGAGCAGTACTTC. This chain joins TRBV11-3 and TRBJ2-7; D is ambiguous. Germline CDR1 SGHNT, CDR2 YENEEA. With 3 bases removed from V and 3 bases from J, the gap between germline ends came to 9 bases. The CDR3 runs 13 residues.

This clone turned up a few times. This chain links TRBV29-1 with TRBJ1-1, with 10 bases lining up with TRBD1. The ends lost 0 bases at V and 7 bases at J; junction bases unmatched: 11. Germline CDR1 SQVTM, CDR2 ANQGSEA. The CDR3 spans 16 residues. CDR3 DNA: TGCAGCGTTGAAGACTCTCCGGGACAGGGGTTGGGTGAAGCTTTCTTT. Its protein product is CSVEDSPGQGLGEAFF. The whole variable domain, remainder taken from reference TRBV29-1 and TRBJ1-1, is SAVISQKPSRDICQRGTSLTIQCQVDSQVTMMFWYRQQPGQSLTLIATANQGSEATYESGFVIDKFPISRPNLTFSTLTVSNMSPEDSSIYLCSVEDSPGQGLGEAFFGQGTRLTVV.

Here the CDR3 DNA reads TGTGCCAGCAGCTTAGAAGCAGGGGTCGGAAACACCATATATTTT. Protein sequence: CASSLEAGVGNTIYF. The chain is built from TRBV7-2 and TRBJ1-3; a weak D match, TRBD1 (6 bases). Germline V lookup: CDR1 SGHTA, CDR2 FQGNSA. V dropped 1 base and J dropped 4 bases, with 11 bases sitting between them. The CDR3 spans 15 residues.

The chain has TRBV7-3 and TRBJ1-1; D possibly corresponds to TRBD1 (6 bases). The germline gives CDR1 SGHTA, CDR2 FQGTGA. This CDR3 is 14 amino acids long. Trimming pared 11 bases from V and 3 bases from J, leaving 19 bases between. CDR3 residues: CASGGREGYTEAFF. The DNA for the CDR3 is TGTGCCTCTGGGGGCAGGGAGGGGTACACTGAAGCTTTCTTT.

The CDR3, as DNA: TGTGCCAGCAGCCGCGACGGGGGGCTGGAGACCCAGTACTTC. It translates to CASSRDGGLETQYF. V is TRBV7-9 and J is TRBJ2-5; tentatively, D is TRBD2 (7 bases). The V gene lost 5 bases and the J gene lost 5 bases, with 15 bases spanning the gap. The CDR3 spans 14 residues. From germline, CDR1 is SEHNR and CDR2 FQNEAQ (reference sequence).

The chain recombines TRBV7-2 with TRBJ2-5; D unresolved. From germline, CDR1 is SGHTA and CDR2 FQGNSA. The CDR3 runs to 15 residues. Trimming stripped 2 bases from V and 0 bases from J, with 10 bases between. The CDR3 here is CASSLRRQNQETQYF. In DNA, the CDR3 is TGTGCCAGCAGCTTAAGGCGGCAGAACCAAGAGACCCAGTACTTC.

This clone was detected a few times. The chain combines TRBV11-2 with TRBJ2-3; 9 bases fit TRBD2. The CDR3 totals 18 residues. The J segment lost 0 bases and the V segment lost 3 bases, leaving 10 bases of the junction unmatched. Germline CDR1 is SGHAT and CDR2 is FQNNGV. As DNA, the CDR3 is TGTGCCAGCAGCTTCCGCCTAGCGGGGACCACTAGCACAGATACGCAGTATTTT. Protein sequence: CASSFRLAGTTSTDTQYF.

The chain couples TRBV29-1 to TRBJ2-7; the D gene is possibly TRBD1 (6 bases). This CDR3 is 12 amino acids long. Trimming removed 6 bases at V and 1 base at J, with 10 bases between. Per germline, CDR1 SQVTM and CDR2 ANQGSEA. Here the CDR3 reads CSVPGQSYEQYF. CDR3 DNA sequence: TGCAGCGTCCCCGGACAGTCCTACGAGCAGTACTTC.

This sequence joins TRBV5-4 and TRBJ1-4, with D possibly being TRBD1 (5 bases). The V gene lost 4 bases and the J gene lost 8 bases, with 21 bases spanning the gap. This CDR3 region has 16 residues. Germline CDR1 is SGHNT and CDR2 is YYREEE (reference sequence). The CDR3 DNA follows: TGTGCCAGCAGCCCGGACGGAGGACTAGGGGAAGAAAAACTGTTTTTT. This encodes CASSPDGGLGEEKLFF.

The chain combines TRBV28 with TRBJ1-5, with 10 bases identical to TRBD1. Per germline, CDR1 MDHEN and CDR2 SYDVKM. V lost 4 bases and J lost 6; bases outside the gene matches: 6. The CDR3 spans 15 residues. In DNA, the CDR3 is TGTGCCAGCAGTTGGGGGACAGGGGCTTTTCAGCCCCAGCATTTT. It specifies CASSWGTGAFQPQHF. The full variable domain, completed using reference TRBV28 and TRBJ1-5, is DVKVTQSSRYLVKRTGEKVFLECVQDMDHENMFWYRQDPGLGLRLIYFSYDVKMKEKGDIPEGYSVSREKKERFSLILESASTNQTSMYLCASSWGTGAFQPQHFGDGTRLSIL.

CDR3 in DNA: TGTGCCAGCAGCCCCCCGGGTTCTAACTATGGCTACACCTTC. Protein sequence: CASSPPGSNYGYTF. The V call is TRBV7-9, the J call TRBJ1-2, with no clear D. Germline V lookup: CDR1 SEHNR, CDR2 FQNEAQ (reference sequence). V lost 5 bases, J lost 0 bases, and 10 bases lay in between. This CDR3 spans 14 amino acids.

The V and J genes are TRBV10-3 and TRBJ1-1; TRBD1 might be the D (6 bases). Trimming took off 0 bases at V and 1 base at J, with 12 bases between the two ends. Germline CDR1 reads ENHRY; CDR2 reads SYGVKD. The CDR3 consists of 16 residues. CDR3 sequence: CAISESQGPTNTEAFF. The CDR3 DNA reads TGTGCCATCAGTGAGTCCCAGGGGCCGACGAACACTGAAGCTTTCTTT.

This chain connects TRBV5-4 to TRBJ2-7; TRBD1 is a possible D gene (5 bases). With 0 bases removed from V and 2 bases from J, the gap between germline ends came to 9 bases. CDR3 length: 14 residues. Germline V CDR1 and CDR2: SGHNT, YYREEE (reference sequence). CDR3 amino acids: CASSLVDSPYEQYF. The DNA for the CDR3 is TGTGCCAGCAGCTTGGTCGACAGTCCCTACGAGCAGTACTTC.

The chain links TRBV11-2 to TRBJ2-7, with 9 positions matching TRBD2. The V segment lost 5 bases and the J segment 0 bases; nucleotides outside the gene matches: 5. The CDR3 has 15 residues. Germline values: CDR1 SGHAT, CDR2 FQNNGV. This CDR3 reads CASSPSGESSYEQYF. DNA for the CDR3: TGTGCCAGCAGCCCTAGCGGGGAGAGCTCCTACGAGCAGTACTTC.